One sample yielded the 16 T cell receptor beta chains listed below, sequenced in a study of T cell responses to AZD1222 COVID-19 vaccine. Generated by immunoSEQ multiplex PCR, the TCRdb table keeps only in-frame clones and is missing some. Of more than 95,000 clones listed, roughly nine tenths were seen once; the top ten hold around a quarter. The sequencing used peripheral blood, collected on day 0 of AZD1222 vaccination. These receptors were collected from an adult in good health.

The chain uses TRBV7-3 and TRBJ2-7; 9 bases agree with TRBD1. The CDR3 is 14 residues long. Germline CDR1 is SGHTA and CDR2 is FQGTGA. J was trimmed by 4 bases and V by 5 bases; bases with no gene match: 6. The CDR3 region has the DNA TGTGCCAGCAGCCCCGGGACAGGGTTGTACGAGCAGTACTTC. Translated, it gives CASSPGTGLYEQYF.

This sequence joins TRBV9 and TRBJ2-5, with 10 bases lining up with TRBD2. This CDR3 is 17 amino acids long. Losses at the gene ends were 4 bases for V and 5 bases for J; bases not matched to a gene: 14. Germline V gene data show CDR1 as SGDLS and CDR2 as YYNGEE. The CDR3 bases are TGTGCCAGCAGCACACGCGGAGGAGCGGGGGGGCTGGAGACCCAGTACTTC. Its protein is CASSTRGGAGGLETQYF.

The J gene is TRBJ1-2, the V gene TRBV6-6; TRBD1 matches at 7 bases. Losses at the gene ends were 6 bases for V and 8 bases for J; bases not matched to a gene: 9. This CDR3 has 13 amino acids. The germline V gene has CDR1 MNHNY and CDR2 SVGAGI (reference sequence). CDR3: CASSPRDRDGYTF. The CDR3, as DNA: TGTGCCAGCAGCCCGCGCGACAGGGACGGCTACACCTTC.

This clone has just a few counts. The gene calls are TRBV6-5 and TRBJ1-6; D is unresolved. Looked up from germline, CDR1 is MNHEY and CDR2 is SVGAGI. CDR3 length: 16 residues. Trimming left V 4 bases short and J 2 bases short, with 12 bases between. CDR3 loop: CASSSTDGAYNSPLHF. The CDR3 nucleotides are TGTGCCAGCAGTTCAACGGACGGCGCCTATAATTCACCCCTCCACTTT.

A single count supports this clone. The CDR3 nucleotides read TGTGCCAGCAGTTACTGGCGGGCCGGGGGGAATGAGCAGTTCTTC. It translates to CASSYWRAGGNEQFF. The chain is built from TRBV6-5 and TRBJ2-1; 7 nucleotides match TRBD2. Trimming at V came to 1 base and at J to 7 bases, leaving 7 bases not matched to a gene. In germline, CDR1 is MNHEY, CDR2 SVGAGI. The CDR3 extends over 15 amino acids.

The chain carries TRBV18 and TRBJ2-7, with TRBD1 matching over 7 bases. CDR3 length: 13 amino acids. CDR1 is KGHSH and CDR2 is LQKENI in the germline V gene. V dropped 1 base and J dropped 9; count of bases not matched to a gene: 6. The CDR3 nucleotides read TGTGCCAGCTCACCACGACAGGGTGAGGGGCAGTACTTC. This gives the protein CASSPRQGEGQYF.

V and J are TRBV19 and TRBJ2-5; 7 nucleotides match TRBD2. The CDR3 totals 13 residues. J was trimmed by 5 bases and V by 6 bases; bases with no gene match: 6. The germline gives CDR1 LNHDA, CDR2 SQIVND (reference sequence). DNA for the CDR3: TGTGCCAGTAGGCCCGGGGAGGGTGAGACCCAGTACTTC. Protein: CASRPGEGETQYF.

The CDR3 sequence is CASSSGLVSGGNEQFF. In nucleotides, the CDR3 is TGCGCCAGCAGCTCGGGGTTGGTTAGCGGGGGGAATGAGCAGTTCTTC. The chain joins TRBV5-1 to TRBJ2-1; 10 nucleotides match TRBD2. The V gene's germline CDR1 is SGHRS and CDR2 YFSETQ. CDR3 length: 16 residues. Trimming at V came to 3 bases and at J to 7 bases, leaving 10 bases not matched to a gene.

The chain recombines TRBV7-9 with TRBJ1-2; TRBD1 agrees at 9 bases. The V gene's germline CDR1 is SEHNR and CDR2 FQNEAQ (reference sequence). The junction had 19 bases not matched to a gene; V was cut back by 4 bases and J by 7 bases. CDR3 length: 18 amino acids. The CDR3 DNA sequence: TGTGCCAGCAGCTCCCGGTGGGGACAGGGAATGGTGAAGGGTGGCTACACCTTC. Amino acids: CASSSRWGQGMVKGGYTF. Using reference TRBV7-9 and TRBJ1-2 for the parts outside the CDR3, the full variable domain is DTGVSQNPRHKITKRGQNVTFRCDPISEHNRLYWYRQTLGQGPEFLTYFQNEAQLEKSRLLSDRFSAERPKGSFSTLEIQRTEQGDSAMYLCASSSRWGQGMVKGGYTFGSGTRLTVV.

V gene TRBV10-3 combines with J gene TRBJ2-3; 9 nucleotides agree with TRBD2. The CDR3 has 14 amino acids. V lost 6 bases to trimming and J lost 8 bases; unmatched junction nucleotides: 9. Germline lookup yields CDR1 ENHRY and CDR2 SYGVKD. In DNA, the CDR3 is TGTGCCATCAGAAGACTAGCGGCCGATAGTACGCAGTATTTT. The encoded protein is CAIRRLAADSTQYF.

J is TRBJ1-6 and V is TRBV6-4; TRBD1 aligns across 12 bases. Germline CDR1 and CDR2: MRHNA and SNTAGT. The V gene end was trimmed by 5 bases and the J gene end by 7 bases; junction bases not matched to a gene: 9. This CDR3 has 17 amino acids. The CDR3 DNA reads TGTGCCAGCAGTTTCCCGGGACAGGGGGCTTACAATTCACCCCTCCACTTT. Residues: CASSFPGQGAYNSPLHF.

This clone was seen a handful of times. The chain has TRBV7-9 and TRBJ2-5, with D perhaps matching TRBD2 (6 bases). Per germline, CDR1 SEHNR and CDR2 FQNEAQ (reference sequence). V shed 1 base and J shed 5 bases, with 20 bases lying between them. This CDR3 is built from 17 residues. The CDR3 DNA reads as TGTGCCAGCAGCTTAGAGGGGCCGGGACTCCTTGAGGAGACCCAGTACTTC. Its translation: CASSLEGPGLLEETQYF.

This clone was detected only once. This sequence joins TRBV6-5 and TRBJ2-7; perhaps TRBD1 as D (5 bases). Germline CDR1 is MNHEY and CDR2 is SVGAGI. V dropped 6 bases and J dropped 3 bases, with 15 bases sitting between them. The length of the CDR3 is 14 residues. CDR3 coding DNA: TGTGCCAGCAGACAGACAGCGACCGGCTACGAGCAGTACTTC. This translates into CASRQTATGYEQYF.

There are a few counts of this clone. The rearrangement links TRBV20-1 to TRBJ1-1; no firm D call. The ends were cut back, 5 bases at V and 1 base at J, with 5 bases in the middle. Looked up from germline, CDR1 is DFQATT and CDR2 is SNEGSKA (reference sequence). This CDR3 contains 11 residues. The CDR3 here is CSAPENTEAFF. CDR3 coding DNA: TGCAGTGCTCCCGAGAACACTGAAGCTTTCTTT.

The V gene is TRBV19, the J gene TRBJ1-2; D may be TRBD1 (5 bases). CDR3 length: 16 amino acids. Trimming took off 6 bases at V and 0 bases at J, with 17 bases between the two ends. Germline V gives CDR1 LNHDA, CDR2 SQIVND (reference sequence). CDR3 nucleotides: TGTGCCAGTAGACCCGGGGCAGGGCCTGCTAACTATGGCTACACCTTC. Translating gives CASRPGAGPANYGYTF.

This rearrangement joins TRBV19 to TRBJ1-5; 8 nucleotides match TRBD1. The CDR3 is made up of 16 amino acids. With 5 bases clipped from V and 0 bases from J, the junction kept 6 bases outside the gene matches. CDR1 and CDR2 (germline): LNHDA, SQIVND (reference sequence). The CDR3 region has the DNA TGTGCCAGTAGTTTGCAGGGGGCGTATAGCAATCAGCCCCAGCATTTT. It codes for CASSLQGAYSNQPQHF.